This is a list of T cell receptor beta chains from one sample in a study of cytomegalovirus exposure and HLA in healthy donors. The repertoire was sequenced with immunoSEQ multiplex PCR; TCRdb's copy has only in-frame clones and lacks some. This table lists approximately 47,000 clones. Sequencing used PBMCs. The receptor set was obtained from a male donor in good health and CMV-seronegative. CDR3s include the opening cysteine and the closing phenylalanine or tryptophan. A D gene is named only where the DNA matches it firmly. Size tells how often a clone was seen (once, few, many) or the class of an expanded clone, and some rows leave it out.

>TRBV19|NA|NA|TRBJ1-5
CASSIHRPSNQPQHF
TGTGCCAGTAGTATTCACAGGCCAAGCAATCAGCCCCAGCATTTT
>TRBV9|TRBD1|NA|TRBJ2-3
CASSVGQGQTDTQYF
TGTGCCAGCAGCGTAGGACAGGGGCAAACAGATACGCAGTATTTT
>TRBV25-1|NA|NA|TRBJ1-4
CASSEFSSLEKLFF
TGTGCCAGCAGTGAATTTAGCTCCCTCGAAAAACTGTTTTTT
>TRBV5-1|TRBD1|NA|TRBJ1-4
CASRVKTGAGEKLFF
TGCGCCAGCAGAGTGAAGACAGGGGCCGGAGAAAAACTGTTTTTT
>TRBV7-9|NA|NA|TRBJ1-4
CASSKGVLATNEKLFF
TGTGCCAGCAGCAAGGGGGTTCTTGCAACTAATGAAAAACTGTTTTTT
>TRBV18|NA|NA|TRBJ1-5
CASSHGLNQPQHF
TGTGCCAGCTCTCACGGACTCAATCAGCCCCAGCATTTT
>TRBV4-1|TRBD2|NA|TRBJ2-7
CASSRPDGGFSYEQYF
TGCGCCAGCAGCCGCCCTGACGGGGGGTTCTCCTACGAGCAGTACTTC
>TRBV30|NA|NA|TRBJ2-7
CAWSPGNEQYF
TGTGCCTGGAGTCCGGGAAACGAGCAGTACTTC
>TRBV7-9|NA|NA|TRBJ2-7
CAIPVGAHEQYF
TGTGCCATACCTGTGGGGGCCCACGAGCAGTACTTC
>TRBV27|NA|NA|TRBJ1-5
CASSLSRGGNQPQHF
TGTGCCAGCAGTTTAAGTAGGGGTGGCAATCAGCCCCAGCATTTT
>TRBV14|NA|NA|TRBJ2-3
CASSPRQHTDTQYF
TGTGCCAGCAGCCCTCGACAGCACACAGATACGCAGTATTTT
>TRBV6-5|NA|NA|TRBJ2-2
CASSYSEGTGELFF
TGTGCCAGCAGTTACTCGGAGGGCACCGGGGAGCTGTTTTTT
>TRBV5-4|TRBD2|NA|TRBJ2-5
CASSLAGGRETQYF
TGTGCCAGCAGCTTAGCGGGGGGGAGAGAGACCCAGTACTTC
>TRBV6-5|NA|NA|TRBJ1-1
CASSPPAGMNTEAFF
TGTGCCAGCAGTCCCCCGGCGGGGATGAACACTGAAGCTTTCTTT
>TRBV15|NA|NA|TRBJ2-7
CATSREVRVFAGEQYF
TGTGCCACCAGCAGAGAGGTGAGGGTGTTTGCTGGCGAGCAGTACTTC
>TRBV4-1|NA|NA|TRBJ2-3
CASSQPWRATDTQYF
TGCGCCAGCAGCCAACCTTGGCGGGCAACAGATACGCAGTATTTT
>TRBV9|NA|NA|TRBJ1-5
CASSGQINQPQHF
TGTGCCAGCAGTGGGCAGATCAATCAGCCCCAGCATTTT
>TRBV6-1|NA|NA|TRBJ2-7
CASSEDEFYEQYF
TGTGCCAGCAGTGAAGACGAGTTCTACGAGCAGTACTTC
>TRBV6-1|TRBD2|NA|TRBJ2-2
CASSARTSGAYTGELFF
TGTGCCAGCAGTGCTCGGACTAGCGGGGCCTACACCGGGGAGCTGTTTTTT
>TRBV30|NA|NA|TRBJ1-5
CAWSVGRDQPQHF
TGTGCCTGGAGTGTAGGGAGGGATCAGCCCCAGCATTTT
>TRBV4-2|TRBD1|NA|TRBJ2-7
CASSHPPGTGAHEQYF
TGTGCCAGCAGCCATCCCCCCGGGACAGGGGCGCACGAGCAGTACTTC
>TRBV7-8|NA|NA|TRBJ2-6
CASSPGERAGANVLTF
TGTGCCAGCAGCCCCGGCGAGCGGGCTGGGGCCAACGTCCTGACTTTC
>TRBV4-3|TRBD1|NA|TRBJ1-4
CASSRGQALANEKLFF
TGCGCCAGCAGCCGGGGACAGGCCCTTGCCAATGAAAAACTGTTTTTT
>TRBV6-1|NA|NA|TRBJ1-2
CASSPRDIGSYGYTF
TGTGCCAGCAGTCCCAGGGACATCGGATCCTATGGCTACACCTTC
>TRBV7-6|TRBD2|NA|TRBJ2-3
CASSLEGLAGSDTQYF
TGTGCCAGCAGCTTAGAAGGACTAGCGGGGTCAGATACGCAGTATTTT
>TRBV29-1|NA|NA|TRBJ1-2
CSVTPGTWDGYTF
TGCAGCGTCACGCCGGGAACATGGGATGGCTACACCTTC
>TRBV11-2|TRBD1|NA|TRBJ1-2
CASSSGQAINYGYTF
TGTGCCAGCAGCTCGGGACAGGCCATAAACTATGGCTACACCTTC
>TRBV4-1|NA|NA|TRBJ1-2
CASSQEEGWANYGYTF
TGCGCCAGCAGCCAAGAGGAGGGATGGGCTAACTATGGCTACACCTTC
>TRBV19|NA|NA|TRBJ1-4
CASRTGSEKLFF
TGTGCCAGTAGAACAGGTAGCGAAAAACTGTTTTTT
>TRBV7-9|NA|NA|TRBJ1-2
CASSPEAIRGGGYTF
TGTGCCAGCAGCCCGGAAGCGATAAGGGGGGGAGGCTACACCTTC
>TRBV29-1|NA|NA|TRBJ1-1
CSVSARGLRNTEAFF
TGCAGCGTCAGCGCCAGGGGATTGCGGAACACTGAAGCTTTCTTT
>TRBV4-1|TRBD1|NA|TRBJ1-5
CASSQKGQGNSNQPQHF
TGCGCCAGCAGCCAAAAGGGACAGGGGAATAGCAATCAGCCCCAGCATTTT
>TRBV9|NA|NA|TRBJ2-7
CASSPRHSDSYEQYF
TGTGCCAGCAGCCCACGACATTCTGACTCCTACGAGCAGTACTTC
>TRBV9|NA|NA|TRBJ2-2
CASSVATGAGELFF
TGTGCCAGCAGCGTAGCTACGGGGGCCGGGGAGCTGTTTTTT
>TRBV11-1|TRBD2|NA|TRBJ2-3
CASSYLAGGSDTQYF
TGTGCCAGCAGCTATCTAGCGGGGGGTTCAGATACGCAGTATTTT
>TRBV4-1|NA|NA|TRBJ1-1
CASSQIDTDTEAFF
TGCGCCAGCAGCCAAATTGACACCGACACTGAAGCTTTCTTT
>TRBV18|NA|NA|TRBJ2-7
CASSLAQGYEQYF
TGTGCCAGCTCACTGGCGCAGGGTTACGAGCAGTACTTC
>TRBV29-1|NA|NA|TRBJ2-2
CSVEDRTYTGELFF
TGCAGCGTTGAAGACAGGACATACACCGGGGAGCTGTTTTTT
>TRBV6-5|TRBD1|NA|TRBJ1-2
CASSGGQGNYGYTF
TGTGCCAGCAGTGGGGGACAGGGTAACTATGGCTACACCTTC
>TRBV30|NA|NA|TRBJ1-1
CAWTLDSRGEAFF
TGTGCCTGGACCCTGGACAGCCGCGGGGAAGCTTTCTTT
>TRBV5-1|TRBD1|NA|TRBJ2-7
CASSHRQGPSYEQYF
TGCGCCAGCAGCCACCGACAGGGCCCCTCCTACGAGCAGTACTTC
>TRBV7-9|NA|NA|TRBJ2-3
CASSLATSRTDTQYF
TGTGCCAGCAGCTTAGCGACTAGTAGGACAGATACGCAGTATTTT
>TRBV7-9|TRBD2|NA|TRBJ2-1
CASSDSGGASEQFF
TGTGCCAGCAGCGATAGCGGGGGGGCTAGTGAGCAGTTCTTC
>TRBV9|TRBD2|NA|TRBJ2-2
CASSVVGTSGGTGELFF
TGTGCCAGCAGCGTAGTTGGGACTAGCGGGGGGACCGGGGAGCTGTTTTTT
>TRBV7-9|NA|NA|TRBJ2-7
CASSSLAKNISPYEQYF
TGTGCCAGCAGCTCCCTAGCCAAAAATATATCCCCGTACGAGCAGTACTTC
>TRBV5-5|TRBD1|NA|TRBJ1-1
CASSFGGAPRGMNTEAFF
TGTGCCAGCAGCTTTGGCGGCGCTCCCAGGGGGATGAACACTGAAGCTTTCTTT
>TRBV9|NA|NA|TRBJ1-1
CASSPNGNTEAFF
TGTGCCAGCAGCCCCAACGGGAACACTGAAGCTTTCTTT
>TRBV27|TRBD1|NA|TRBJ2-7
CASSLDRAVEQYF
TGTGCCAGCAGTTTAGACAGGGCGGTCGAGCAGTACTTC
>TRBV19|NA|NA|TRBJ2-7
CASSRDSSFSGGEQYF
TGTGCCAGTTCTCGGGACAGCTCGTTCTCGGGAGGGGAGCAGTACTTC
>TRBV7-9|NA|medium-sized|TRBJ1-1
CASSFRRDLNTEAFF
TGTGCCAGCAGCTTTAGAAGGGACTTGAACACTGAAGCTTTCTTT
>TRBV19|TRBD1|NA|TRBJ1-2
CASSSVQGAPNYGYTF
TGTGCCAGTAGTAGCGTTCAGGGGGCACCTAACTATGGCTACACCTTC
>TRBV6-4|TRBD2|NA|TRBJ2-3
CASSDSTSGGATQYF
TGTGCCAGCAGTGACTCGACTAGCGGGGGGGCTACGCAGTATTTT
>TRBV29-1|NA|NA|TRBJ2-5
CAVCEYQETQYF
TGCGCTGTTTGTGAGTACCAAGAGACCCAGTACTTC